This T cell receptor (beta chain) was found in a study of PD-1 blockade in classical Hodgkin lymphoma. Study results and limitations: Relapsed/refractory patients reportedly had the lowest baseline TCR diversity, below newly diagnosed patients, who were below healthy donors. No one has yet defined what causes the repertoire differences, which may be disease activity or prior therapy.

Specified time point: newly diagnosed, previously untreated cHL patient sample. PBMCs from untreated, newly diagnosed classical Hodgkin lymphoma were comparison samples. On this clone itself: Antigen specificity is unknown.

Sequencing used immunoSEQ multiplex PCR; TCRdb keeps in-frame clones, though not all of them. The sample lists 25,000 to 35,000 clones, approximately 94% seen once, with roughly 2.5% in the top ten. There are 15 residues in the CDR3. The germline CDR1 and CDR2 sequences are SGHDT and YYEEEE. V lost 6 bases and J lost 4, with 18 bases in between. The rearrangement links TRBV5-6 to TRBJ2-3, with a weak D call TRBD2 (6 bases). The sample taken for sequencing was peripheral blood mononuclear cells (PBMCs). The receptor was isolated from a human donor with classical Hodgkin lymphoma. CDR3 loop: CASTLLGGVPDTQYF. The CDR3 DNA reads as TGTGCCAGCACCCTTTTGGGGGGAGTCCCAGATACGCAGTATTTT.